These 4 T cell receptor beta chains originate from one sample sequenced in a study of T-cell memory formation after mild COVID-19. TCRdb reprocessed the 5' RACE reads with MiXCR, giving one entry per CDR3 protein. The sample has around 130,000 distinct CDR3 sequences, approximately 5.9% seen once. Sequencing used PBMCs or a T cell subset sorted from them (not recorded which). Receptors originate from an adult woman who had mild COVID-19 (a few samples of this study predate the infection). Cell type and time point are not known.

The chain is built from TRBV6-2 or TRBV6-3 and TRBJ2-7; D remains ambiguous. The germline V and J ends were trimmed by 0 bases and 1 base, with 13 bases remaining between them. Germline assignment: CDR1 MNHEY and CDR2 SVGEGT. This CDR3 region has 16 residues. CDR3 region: CASSYSFQIVSYEQYF. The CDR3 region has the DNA TGTGCCAGCAGTTACTCGTTTCAGATCGTATCCTACGAGCAGTACTTC.

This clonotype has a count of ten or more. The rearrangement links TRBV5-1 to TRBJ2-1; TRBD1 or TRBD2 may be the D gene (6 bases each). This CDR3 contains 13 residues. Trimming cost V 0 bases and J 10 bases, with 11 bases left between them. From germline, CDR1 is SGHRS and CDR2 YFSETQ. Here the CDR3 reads CASSLEGGREQFF. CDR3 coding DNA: TGCGCCAGCAGCTTGGAGGGGGGACGCGAGCAGTTCTTC.

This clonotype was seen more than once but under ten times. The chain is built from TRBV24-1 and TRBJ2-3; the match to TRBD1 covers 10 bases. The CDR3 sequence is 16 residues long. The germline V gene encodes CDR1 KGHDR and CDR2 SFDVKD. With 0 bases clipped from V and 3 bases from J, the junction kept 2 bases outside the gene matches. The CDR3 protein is CATSDLGTGATDTQYF. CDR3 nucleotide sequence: TGTGCCACCAGTGATTTGGGGACAGGGGCAACAGATACGCAGTATTTT.

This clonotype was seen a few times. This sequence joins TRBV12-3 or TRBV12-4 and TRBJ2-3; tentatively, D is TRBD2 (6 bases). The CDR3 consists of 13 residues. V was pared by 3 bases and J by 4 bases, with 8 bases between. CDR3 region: CASSLLAPDTQYF. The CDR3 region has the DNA TGTGCCAGCAGTTTGCTAGCGCCAGATACGCAGTATTTT.